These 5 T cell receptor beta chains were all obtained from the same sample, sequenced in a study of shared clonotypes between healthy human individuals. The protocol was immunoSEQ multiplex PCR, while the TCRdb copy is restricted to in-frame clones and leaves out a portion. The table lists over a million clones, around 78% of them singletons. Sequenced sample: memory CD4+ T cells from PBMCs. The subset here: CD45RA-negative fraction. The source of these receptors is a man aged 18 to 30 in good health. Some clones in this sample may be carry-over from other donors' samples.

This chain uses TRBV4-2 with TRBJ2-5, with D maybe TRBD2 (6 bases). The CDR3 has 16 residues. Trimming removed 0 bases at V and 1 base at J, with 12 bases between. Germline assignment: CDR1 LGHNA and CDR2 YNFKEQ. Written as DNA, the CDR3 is TGTGCCAGCAGCCAAGAAGGTCAGGGAGGCCAAGAGACCCAGTACTTC. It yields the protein CASSQEGQGGQETQYF.

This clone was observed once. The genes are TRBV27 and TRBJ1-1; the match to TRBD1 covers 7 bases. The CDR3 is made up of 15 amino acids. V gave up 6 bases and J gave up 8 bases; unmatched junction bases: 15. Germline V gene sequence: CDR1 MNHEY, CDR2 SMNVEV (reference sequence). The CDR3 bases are TGTGCCAGCAGGCATAGACAGGGACTATCTGAAGAAGCTTTCTTT. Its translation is CASRHRQGLSEEAFF.

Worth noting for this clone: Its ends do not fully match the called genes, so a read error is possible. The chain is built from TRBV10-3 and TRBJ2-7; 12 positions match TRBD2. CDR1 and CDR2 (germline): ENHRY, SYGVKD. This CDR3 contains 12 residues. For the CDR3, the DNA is TGTGCCACCAAGCCCCCTAGCGGGAGGGAGTTATTC. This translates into CATKPPSGRELF.

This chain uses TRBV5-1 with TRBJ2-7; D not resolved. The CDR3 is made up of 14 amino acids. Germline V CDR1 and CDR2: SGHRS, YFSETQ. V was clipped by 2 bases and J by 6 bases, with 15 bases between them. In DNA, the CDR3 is TGCGCCAGCAGCTTCATAATGGGCGTAGGCGAGCAGTACTTC. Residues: CASSFIMGVGEQYF.

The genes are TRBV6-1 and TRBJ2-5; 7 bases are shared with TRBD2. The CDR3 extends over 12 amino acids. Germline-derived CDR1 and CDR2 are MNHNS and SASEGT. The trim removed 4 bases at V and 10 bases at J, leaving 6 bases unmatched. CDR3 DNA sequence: TGTGCCAGCAGTGTCGGGACTACCATCCAGTACTTC. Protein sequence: CASSVGTTIQYF.